The TCR beta chain under discussion was sequenced for a study of T cell changes during pregnancy in multiple sclerosis. The V end was cut by 1 base, the J end by 0 bases, with 13 bases between. In germline, CDR1 is GTSNPN, CDR2 SVGIG (reference sequence). The CDR3 sequence is 15 residues long. Clones were read by immunoSEQ multiplex PCR, and TCRdb kept only the in-frame ones, dropping some. This table holds approximately 40,000 clones, roughly nine tenths found once. Sequenced material: CD4+ T cells from peripheral blood mononuclear cells, taken in the second trimester of pregnancy. V and J are TRBV30 and TRBJ2-7, with no clear D. The sequence derives from a female donor with multiple sclerosis, enrolled in a pregnancy study. This chain's CDR3 is CAWSGGDRSSYEQYF. The CDR3, as DNA: TGTGCCTGGAGTGGTGGTGACCGGAGCTCCTACGAGCAGTACTTC. Supplemented by reference TRBV30 and TRBJ2-7, the full variable domain reads SQTIHQWPATLVQPVGSPLSLECTVEGTSNPNLYWYRQAAGRGLQLLFYSVGIGQISSEVPQNLSASRPQDRQFILSSKKLLLSDSGFYLCAWSGGDRSSYEQYFGPGTRLTVT.